This T cell receptor beta chain is from a study of T cell responses to AZD1222 COVID-19 vaccine. Assay used: immunoSEQ multiplex PCR; TCRdb lists only in-frame clones, some missing. Of around 200,000 clones in the sample, 85% to 90% were seen once. Note on this clone: Its antigen remains unidentified.

Study conclusions and caveats: A mostly white British donor set with more females was recruited, and clonal diversity was possibly underestimated. Repertoire collection took place solely once the T cell response had peaked.

In germline, CDR1 is SGHDT, CDR2 YYEEEE. The V end lost 5 bases, the J end lost 5 bases, and 11 bases lay between the germline ends. The CDR3 loop spans 13 amino acids. The chain is built from TRBV5-6 and TRBJ1-5, with a possible D match to TRBD1 (6 bases). Source: peripheral blood, taken on day 0 of AZD1222 vaccination. The sequence was collected from an adult in good health. The CDR3 region has the DNA TGTGCCAGCAGTACGCAGGGGTATCAGCCCCAGCATTTT. Amino acids: CASSTQGYQPQHF.